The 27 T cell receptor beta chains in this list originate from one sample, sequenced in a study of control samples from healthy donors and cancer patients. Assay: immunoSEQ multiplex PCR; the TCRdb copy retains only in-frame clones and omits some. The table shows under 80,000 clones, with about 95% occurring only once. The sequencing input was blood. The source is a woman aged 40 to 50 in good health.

The CDR3 spells CASSIGQGNNEQFF. In nucleotides, the CDR3 is TGTGCCAGCAGCATAGGACAGGGGAACAATGAGCAGTTCTTC. The rearrangement joins TRBV9 to TRBJ2-1; 9 positions agree with TRBD1. CDR1 is SGDLS, CDR2 YYNGEE, per germline. The CDR3 contains 14 residues. Trimming removed 4 bases from V and 5 bases from J; junction bases left unmatched: 4.

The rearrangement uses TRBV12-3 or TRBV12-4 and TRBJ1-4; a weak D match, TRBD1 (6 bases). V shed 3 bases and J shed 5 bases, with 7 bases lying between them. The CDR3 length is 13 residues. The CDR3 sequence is CASSFQGNEKLFF. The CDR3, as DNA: TGTGCCAGCAGTTTTCAGGGGAATGAAAAACTGTTTTTT.

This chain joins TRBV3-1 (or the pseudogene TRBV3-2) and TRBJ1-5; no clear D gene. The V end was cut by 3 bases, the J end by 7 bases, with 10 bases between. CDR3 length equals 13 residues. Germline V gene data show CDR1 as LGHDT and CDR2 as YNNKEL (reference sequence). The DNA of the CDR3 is TGTGCCAGCAGCCAGGAAGGAGTCCAGCCCCAGCATTTT. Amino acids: CASSQEGVQPQHF.

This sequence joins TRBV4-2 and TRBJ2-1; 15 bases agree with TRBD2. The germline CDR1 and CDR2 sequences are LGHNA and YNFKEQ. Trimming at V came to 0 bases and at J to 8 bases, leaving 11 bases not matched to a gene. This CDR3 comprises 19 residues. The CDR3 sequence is CASSQDLRTSGRAVYEQFF. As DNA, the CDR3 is TGTGCCAGCAGCCAAGATCTTCGGACTAGCGGGAGGGCCGTCTATGAGCAGTTCTTC.

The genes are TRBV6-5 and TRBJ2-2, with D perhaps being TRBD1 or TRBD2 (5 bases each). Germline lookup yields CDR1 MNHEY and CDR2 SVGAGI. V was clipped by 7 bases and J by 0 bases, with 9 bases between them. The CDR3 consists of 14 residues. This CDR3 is CASTGPANTGELFF. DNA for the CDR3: TGTGCCAGCACGGGACCCGCGAACACCGGGGAGCTGTTTTTT.

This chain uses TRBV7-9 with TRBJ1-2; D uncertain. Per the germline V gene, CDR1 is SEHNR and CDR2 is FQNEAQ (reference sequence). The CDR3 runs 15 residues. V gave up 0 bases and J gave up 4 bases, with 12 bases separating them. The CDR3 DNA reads TGTGCCAGCAGCTTAGCCTGGACGGATACCTATGGCTACACCTTC. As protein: CASSLAWTDTYGYTF. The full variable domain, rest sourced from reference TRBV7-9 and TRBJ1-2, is DTGVSQNPRHKITKRGQNVTFRCDPISEHNRLYWYRQTLGQGPEFLTYFQNEAQLEKSRLLSDRFSAERPKGSFSTLEIQRTEQGDSAMYLCASSLAWTDTYGYTFGSGTRLTVV.

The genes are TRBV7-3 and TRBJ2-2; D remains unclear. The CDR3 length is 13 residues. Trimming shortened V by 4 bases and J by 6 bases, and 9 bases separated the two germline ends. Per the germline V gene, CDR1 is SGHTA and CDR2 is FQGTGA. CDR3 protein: CASSSQGAGELFF. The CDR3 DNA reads TGTGCCAGCAGCTCGCAAGGAGCCGGGGAGCTGTTTTTT.

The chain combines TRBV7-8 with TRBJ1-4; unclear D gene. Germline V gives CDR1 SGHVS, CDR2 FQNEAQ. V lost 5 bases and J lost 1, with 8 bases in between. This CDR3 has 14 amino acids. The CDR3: CASSRTVTNEKLFF. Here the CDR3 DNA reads TGTGCCAGCAGCCGCACAGTAACTAATGAAAAACTGTTTTTT.

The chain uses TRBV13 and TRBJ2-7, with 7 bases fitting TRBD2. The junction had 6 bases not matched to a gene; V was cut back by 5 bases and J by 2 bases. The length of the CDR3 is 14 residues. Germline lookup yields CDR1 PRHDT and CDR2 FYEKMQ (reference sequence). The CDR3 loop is CASSQRTRTYEQYF. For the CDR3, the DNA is TGTGCCAGCAGCCAAAGGACTAGAACCTACGAGCAGTACTTC.

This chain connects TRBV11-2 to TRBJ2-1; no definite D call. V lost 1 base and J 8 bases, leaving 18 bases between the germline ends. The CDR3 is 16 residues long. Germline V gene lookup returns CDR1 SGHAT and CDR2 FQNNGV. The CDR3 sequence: CASSLGMSRSVYEQFF. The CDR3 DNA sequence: TGTGCCAGCAGCTTAGGAATGTCTAGGTCGGTATATGAGCAGTTCTTC.

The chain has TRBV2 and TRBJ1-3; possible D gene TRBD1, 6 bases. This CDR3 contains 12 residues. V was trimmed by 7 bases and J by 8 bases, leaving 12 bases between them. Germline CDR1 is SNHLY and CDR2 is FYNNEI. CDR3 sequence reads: CASTRGVDTIYF. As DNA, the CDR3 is TGTGCCAGCACAAGGGGGGTTGACACCATATATTTT.

This CDR3 reads CASSVTGAGELFF. The CDR3 region has the DNA TGTGCCAGCAGCGTAACCGGCGCGGGGGAGCTGTTTTTT. V is TRBV9 and J is TRBJ2-2; no firm D call. The CDR3 loop spans 13 amino acids. The germline V gene encodes CDR1 SGDLS and CDR2 YYNGEE. Trimming shortened V by 1 base and J by 8 bases, and 9 bases separated the two germline ends.

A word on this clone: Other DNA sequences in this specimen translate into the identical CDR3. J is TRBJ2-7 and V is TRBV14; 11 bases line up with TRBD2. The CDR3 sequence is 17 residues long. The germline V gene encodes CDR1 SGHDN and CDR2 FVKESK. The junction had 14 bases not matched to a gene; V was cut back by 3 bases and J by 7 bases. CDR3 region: CASSQQGRSGGAGEQYF. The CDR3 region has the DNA TGTGCCAGCAGCCAGCAGGGGCGTAGCGGGGGGGCTGGGGAGCAGTACTTC.

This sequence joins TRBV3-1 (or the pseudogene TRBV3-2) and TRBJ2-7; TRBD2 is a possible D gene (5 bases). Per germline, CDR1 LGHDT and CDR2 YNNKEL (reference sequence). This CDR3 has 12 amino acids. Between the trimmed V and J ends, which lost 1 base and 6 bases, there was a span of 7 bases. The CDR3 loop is CASSQGLAEQYF. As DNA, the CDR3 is TGTGCCAGCAGCCAAGGCCTAGCCGAGCAGTACTTC.

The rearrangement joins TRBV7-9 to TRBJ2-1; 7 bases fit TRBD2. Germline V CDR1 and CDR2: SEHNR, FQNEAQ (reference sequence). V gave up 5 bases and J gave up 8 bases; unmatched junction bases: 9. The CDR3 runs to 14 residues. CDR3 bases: TGTGCCAGCAGCCCCCCCGGGAGGAACTATGAGCAGTTCTTC. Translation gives CASSPPGRNYEQFF. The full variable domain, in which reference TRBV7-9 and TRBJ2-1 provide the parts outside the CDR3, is DTGVSQNPRHKITKRGQNVTFRCDPISEHNRLYWYRQTLGQGPEFLTYFQNEAQLEKSRLLSDRFSAERPKGSFSTLEIQRTEQGDSAMYLCASSPPGRNYEQFFGPGTRLTVL.

As DNA, the CDR3 is TGTGCCAGCAGCTTAGCCGGGACAGGGTCTTACGAGCAGTACTTC. Its translation is CASSLAGTGSYEQYF. This chain joins TRBV11-3 and TRBJ2-7; TRBD1 matches 9 bases. This CDR3 comprises 15 residues. V lost 1 base, J lost 4 bases, and 5 bases stayed unmatched. Per the germline V gene, CDR1 is SGHNT and CDR2 is YENEEA.

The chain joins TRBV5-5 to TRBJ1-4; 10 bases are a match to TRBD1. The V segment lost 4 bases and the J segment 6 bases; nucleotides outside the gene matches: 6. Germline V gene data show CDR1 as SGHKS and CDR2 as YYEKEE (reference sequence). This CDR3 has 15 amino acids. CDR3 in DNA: TGTGCCAGCAGCCCGGGACAGGGGTGGGATGAAAAACTGTTTTTT. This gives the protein CASSPGQGWDEKLFF.

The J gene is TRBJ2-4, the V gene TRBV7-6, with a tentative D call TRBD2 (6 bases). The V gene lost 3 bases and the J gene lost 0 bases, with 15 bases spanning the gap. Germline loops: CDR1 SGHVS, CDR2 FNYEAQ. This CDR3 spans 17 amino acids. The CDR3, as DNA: TGTGCCAGCAGCTTCCTTAGCGGCGACCTAGCCAAAAACATTCAGTACTTC. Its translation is CASSFLSGDLAKNIQYF. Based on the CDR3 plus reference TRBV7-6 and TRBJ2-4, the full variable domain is GAGVSQSPRYKVTKRGQDVALRCDPISGHVSLYWYRQALGQGPEFLTYFNYEAQQDKSGLPNDRFSAERPEGSISTLTIQRTEQRDSAMYRCASSFLSGDLAKNIQYFGAGTRLSVL.

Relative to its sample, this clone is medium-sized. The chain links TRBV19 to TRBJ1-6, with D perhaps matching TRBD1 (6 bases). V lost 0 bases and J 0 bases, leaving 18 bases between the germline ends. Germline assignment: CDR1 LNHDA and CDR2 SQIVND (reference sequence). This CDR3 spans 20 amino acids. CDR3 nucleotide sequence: TGTGCCAGTAGTATAGAGCTCAAGAACAGGGCCCGCTCCTATAATTCACCCCTCCACTTT. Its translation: CASSIELKNRARSYNSPLHF.

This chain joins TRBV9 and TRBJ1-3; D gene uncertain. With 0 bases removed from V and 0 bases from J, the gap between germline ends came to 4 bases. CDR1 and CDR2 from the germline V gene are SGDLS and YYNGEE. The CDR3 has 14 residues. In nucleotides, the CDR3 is TGTGCCAGCAGCGTAGGGAGCTCTGGAAACACCATATATTTT. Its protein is CASSVGSSGNTIYF.

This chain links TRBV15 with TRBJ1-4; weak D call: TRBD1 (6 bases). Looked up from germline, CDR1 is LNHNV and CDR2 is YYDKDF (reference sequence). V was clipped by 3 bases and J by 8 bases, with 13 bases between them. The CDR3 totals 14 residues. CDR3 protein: CATSRGAHAEKLFF. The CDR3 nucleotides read TGTGCCACCAGCAGGGGGGCGCACGCAGAAAAACTGTTTTTT.

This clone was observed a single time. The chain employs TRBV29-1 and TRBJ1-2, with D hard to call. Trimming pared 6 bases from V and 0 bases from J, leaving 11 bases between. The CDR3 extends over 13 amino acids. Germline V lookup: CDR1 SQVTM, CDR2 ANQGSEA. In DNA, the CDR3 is TGCAGCGTCCCGAGGGCTGCTAACTATGGCTACACCTTC. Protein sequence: CSVPRAANYGYTF.

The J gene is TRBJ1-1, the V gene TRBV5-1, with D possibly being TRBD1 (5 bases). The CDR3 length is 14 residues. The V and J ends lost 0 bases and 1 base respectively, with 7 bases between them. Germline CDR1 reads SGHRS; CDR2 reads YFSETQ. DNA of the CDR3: TGCGCCAGCAGCTTGGCCGGGGCGAACACTGAAGCTTTCTTT. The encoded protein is CASSLAGANTEAFF. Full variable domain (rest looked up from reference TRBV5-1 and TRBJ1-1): KAGVTQTPRYLIKTRGQQVTLSCSPISGHRSVSWYQQTPGQGLQFLFEYFSETQRNKGNFPGRFSGRQFSNSRSEMNVSTLELGDSALYLCASSLAGANTEAFFGQGTRLTVV.

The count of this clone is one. The CDR3 sequence: CASRAYNEQFF. The DNA for the CDR3 is TGTGCCAGCCGAGCCTACAATGAGCAGTTCTTC. The chain employs TRBV2 and TRBJ2-1; D gene ambiguous. Trimming left V 8 bases short and J 2 bases short, with 4 bases between. Germline V gene data show CDR1 as SNHLY and CDR2 as FYNNEI. The CDR3 has 11 amino acids.

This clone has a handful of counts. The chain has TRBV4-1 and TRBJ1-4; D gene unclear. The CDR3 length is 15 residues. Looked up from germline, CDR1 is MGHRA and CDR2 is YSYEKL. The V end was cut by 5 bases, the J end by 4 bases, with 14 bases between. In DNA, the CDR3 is TGCGCCAGCAGCAACCTAAAGGGCCTTAATGAAAAACTGTTTTTT. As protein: CASSNLKGLNEKLFF.

The CDR3 coding sequence is TGTGCCGCGTGGTTCCAAGAGACCCAGTACTTC. Residues: CAAWFQETQYF. The chain employs TRBV7-9 and TRBJ2-5; D call uncertain. This CDR3 is 11 amino acids long. Germline CDR1 and CDR2: SEHNR and FQNEAQ (reference sequence). The V and J ends lost 11 bases and 1 base respectively, with 8 bases between them.

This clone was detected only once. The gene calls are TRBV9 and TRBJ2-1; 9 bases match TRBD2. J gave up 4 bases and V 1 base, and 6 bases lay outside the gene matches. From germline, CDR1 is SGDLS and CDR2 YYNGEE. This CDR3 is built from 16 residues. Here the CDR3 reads CASSVQVAGVYNEQFF. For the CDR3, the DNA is TGTGCCAGCAGCGTACAGGTAGCGGGGGTATACAATGAGCAGTTCTTC.